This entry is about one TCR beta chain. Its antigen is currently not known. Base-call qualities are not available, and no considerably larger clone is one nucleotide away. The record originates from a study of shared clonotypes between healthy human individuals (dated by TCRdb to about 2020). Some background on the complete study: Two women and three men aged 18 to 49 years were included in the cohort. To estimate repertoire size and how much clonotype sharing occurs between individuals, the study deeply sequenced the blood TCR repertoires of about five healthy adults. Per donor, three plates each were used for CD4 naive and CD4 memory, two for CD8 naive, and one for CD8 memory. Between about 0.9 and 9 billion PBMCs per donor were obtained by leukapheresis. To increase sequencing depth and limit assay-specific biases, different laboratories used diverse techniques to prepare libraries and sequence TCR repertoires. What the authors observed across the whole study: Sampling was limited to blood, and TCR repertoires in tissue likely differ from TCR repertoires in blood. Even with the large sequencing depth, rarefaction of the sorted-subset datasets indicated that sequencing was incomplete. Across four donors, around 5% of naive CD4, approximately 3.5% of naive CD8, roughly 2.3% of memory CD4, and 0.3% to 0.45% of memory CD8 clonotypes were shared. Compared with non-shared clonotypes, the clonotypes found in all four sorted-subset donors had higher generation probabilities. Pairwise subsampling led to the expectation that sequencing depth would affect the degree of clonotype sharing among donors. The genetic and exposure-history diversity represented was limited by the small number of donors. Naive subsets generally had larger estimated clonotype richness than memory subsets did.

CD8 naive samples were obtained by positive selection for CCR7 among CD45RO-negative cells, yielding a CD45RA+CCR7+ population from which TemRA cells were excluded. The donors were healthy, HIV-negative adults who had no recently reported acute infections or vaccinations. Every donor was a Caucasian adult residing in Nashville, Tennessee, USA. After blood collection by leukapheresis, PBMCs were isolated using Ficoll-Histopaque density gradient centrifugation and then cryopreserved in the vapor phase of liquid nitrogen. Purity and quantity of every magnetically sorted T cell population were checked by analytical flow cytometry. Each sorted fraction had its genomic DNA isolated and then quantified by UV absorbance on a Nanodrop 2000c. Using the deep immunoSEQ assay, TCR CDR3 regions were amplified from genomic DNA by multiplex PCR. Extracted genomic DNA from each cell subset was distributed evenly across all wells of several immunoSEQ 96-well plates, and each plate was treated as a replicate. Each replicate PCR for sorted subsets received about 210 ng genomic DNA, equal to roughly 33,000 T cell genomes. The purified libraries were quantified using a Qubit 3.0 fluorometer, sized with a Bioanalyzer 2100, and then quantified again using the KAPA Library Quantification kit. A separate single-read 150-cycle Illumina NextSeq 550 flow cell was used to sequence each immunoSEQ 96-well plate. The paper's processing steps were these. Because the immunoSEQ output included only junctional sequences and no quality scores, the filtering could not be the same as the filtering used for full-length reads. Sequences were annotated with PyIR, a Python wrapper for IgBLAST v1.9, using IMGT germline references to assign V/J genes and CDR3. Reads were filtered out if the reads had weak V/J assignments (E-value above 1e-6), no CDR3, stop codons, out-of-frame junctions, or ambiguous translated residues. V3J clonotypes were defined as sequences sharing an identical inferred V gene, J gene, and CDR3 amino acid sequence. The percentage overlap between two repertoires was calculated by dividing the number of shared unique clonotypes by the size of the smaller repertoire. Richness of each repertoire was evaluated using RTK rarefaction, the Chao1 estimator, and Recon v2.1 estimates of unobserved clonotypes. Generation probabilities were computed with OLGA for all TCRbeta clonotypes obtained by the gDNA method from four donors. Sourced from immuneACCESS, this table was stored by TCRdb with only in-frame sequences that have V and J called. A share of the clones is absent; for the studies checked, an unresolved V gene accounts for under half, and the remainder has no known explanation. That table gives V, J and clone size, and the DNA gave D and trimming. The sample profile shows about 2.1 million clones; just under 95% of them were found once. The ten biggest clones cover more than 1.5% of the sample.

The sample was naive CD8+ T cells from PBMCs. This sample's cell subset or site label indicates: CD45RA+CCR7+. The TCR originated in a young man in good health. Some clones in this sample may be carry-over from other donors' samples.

The nucleotides read TGTGCCAGTAGTATCACCGGGACTAGCAAACGCTCTGGGGCCAACGTCCTGACTTTC. This is translated as CASSITGTSKRSGANVLTF. The chain couples TRBV19 to TRBJ2-6; TRBD2 matches 9 bases in the middle. Germline trimming amounts to 3 bases on V and 0 bases on J, with 9 as the count of junction bases outside the gene matches. The CDR3 runs 19 residues from the cysteine to the phenylalanine. The kept DNA is CDR3 alone, 57 bases in frame from the first base. Via the germline V gene (reference sequence), CDR1 is LNHDA and CDR2 SQIVND.